This T cell receptor beta chain was sequenced during a study of blood T cells in healthy people across ages (dated by TCRdb to the mid-2010s). Regarding the study in general: In model experiments, template switching captured roughly one uniquely barcoded TCR beta cDNA molecule for every two T cells. To avoid experimental bias, donors of different ages were distributed randomly across sequencing lanes. The donors were divided into four age groups: young (average approximately 16 years), middle-aged (about 40), aged (approximately 59) and long-lived (roughly 82). The study analyzed two additional independent replicas of 1 million unique cDNA reads from the same blood draw for two donors, one aged 18 to 30 and one aged 80 or older. The study measured age-related changes in TCR beta repertoire diversity using deep sequencing normalized with unique cDNA molecular identifiers.

Inclusive of the bounding cysteine and phenylalanine, the CDR3 is 15 residues long. Only the CDR3 DNA stays, 45 bases, in frame from base 1. CDR1 and CDR2 (KGHSH, LQKENI) derive from the germline V gene. V gives up 5 bases and J gives up 6 bases, and the segment between their germline ends measures 18 bases. The donors were some 36 Caucasian individuals from Russia, aged roughly 6 to 100 years, who were systemically healthy. Around 9.7 milliliters of peripheral blood were collected from each donor into EDTA-treated Vacutainer tubes. Ficoll-Paque density-gradient centrifugation was used to isolate PBMCs, with at least 6.5 million per sample. Trizol reagent was used to extract total RNA from PBMCs, with at least 5 micrograms per sample. Naive CD45RAhigh/CD27high T cell percentages were measured by flow cytometry on a PBMC aliquot from every donor. Library preparation was by 5' RACE. The sequencer was an Illumina HiSeq 2500. A second PCR of about 6 to 12 cycles was run with a J-beta primer mix and a sample-barcoded 5' primer. A template-switch 5' adaptor carrying 12 random nucleotides introduced a unique molecular identifier onto each TCR beta cDNA molecule. At least 2.5 million CDR3-containing paired-end reads were obtained from each sample. The Mint cDNA synthesis kit, primed by a TRBC-specific oligonucleotide, was used to synthesize first-strand cDNA from all RNA. After uracil-DNA glycosylase treatment, a first 18-cycle PCR used universal primers M1SS and BC2_uni_R on all cDNA. The published analysis was carried out like this. For normalization, 1 million high-quality reads, each with a distinct molecular identifier, were randomly selected from each sample. Instead of being binned into consensus sequences, reads that shared molecular identifiers were thrown out. CDR3 identification, clonotype clustering and error correction used MiTCR with a Q25 quality threshold and the strictest error-elimination algorithm. A nonparametric unseen species model using Euler transformation provided a lower-bound estimate of total TCR beta diversity. TCRdb redid the processing of the public reads, applying fastp at Q25 and MiXCR, and retained in-frame beta chains. Identical CDR3 protein sequences are pooled into one entry, listed with their most common genes and DNA. For this entry, the V and J calls and clone size follow TCRdb and not the study's own pipeline. For this sample the table gives about 970,000 distinct CDR3 sequences, of which roughly 47% were detected only once. The top ten clones comprise about a fifth of the sample.

A remark on this clonotype: Its target antigen remains unknown. No much larger clone exists at a distance of one base, and base qualities are not known.

Points the paper makes about the study in general: A strong correlation was found between observed TCR beta diversity and the percentage of naive T cells measured by flow cytometry. As age increased, observed TCR beta diversity per million T cells dropped in a roughly linear way, and a significant reduction was already evident by age about 40. The CMV infection status of donors was not known, potentially confounding age-related changes in expanded clonotypes. Estimates of total diversity from one million sequenced T cells were regarded as lower bounds and underestimates. Compared with the aged group, the long-lived group had more naive CD4+ T cells, fewer expanded clones and increased TCR diversity, a pattern suggesting age selection. Conclusive comparison of naive and antigen-experienced compartments was prevented by the profiling of bulk unsorted PBMCs.

The material sequenced was blood. The sequence links TRBV18 to TRBJ2-3; the best D guess is TRBD2, with 5 bases matching. The TCR sequence derives from an older woman in good health. The DNA sequence is TGTGCCAGCTCAGCCTACGCCGGGATGACGGATACGCAGTATTTT. It codes for CASSAYAGMTDTQYF.